This TCR beta chain was documented in a study of IL-17A CD8 T cells in psoriatic arthritis synovium. In terms of the full investigation: The goal of the study was to define the phenotype, molecular profile and function of synovial IL-17A+CD8+ T cells in psoriatic arthritis pathogenesis. What the work shows at the level of the full study, not this receptor alone: In a couple of patients, many Tc17 clones also appeared in the synovial Tc1 population, producing Morisita overlap indices above 0.85. Cells came from synovial fluid rather than synovial tissue, since no psoriatic arthritis synovial tissue samples were available. Only a few patients were covered by TCR sequencing, and this limited sample size was acknowledged by the authors. Although most synovial CD8+ subsets stayed polyclonal, some individual clones made up over 4.5% of the repertoire.

Magnetically isolated CD3+ T cells were stimulated about 1.5 hours with PMA and ionomycin, then labeled by IL-17A and IFNgamma cytokine secretion assays. Synovial fluid effusions were drawn from actively inflamed joints of patients with psoriatic arthritis. For each patient, synovial fluid served as the source from which three memory CD8+ T cell populations were isolated by sorting: Tc1 cells (IL-17A-IFNgamma+), Tc17 cells (IL-17A+) and the bulk memory fraction, allowing their TCR repertoires to be compared. Psoriatic arthritis patients met the Classification of Psoriatic Arthritis Study Group (CASPAR) criteria. Cytokine-secreting cells were counterstained with a viability dye and with anti-CD3, CD8, CD14 and CD4 antibodies and were sorted on a BD FACSAria. Three patients with psoriatic arthritis provided sorted synovial fluid CD8+ T cell subsets that underwent TCRbeta sequencing. Before use, synovial fluid mononuclear cells were separated with Lymphoprep and cryopreserved in liquid nitrogen. About 50% fetal calf serum and about 10% dimethyl sulfoxide were contained in the cryopreservation medium.

Of note for this clone: What antigen it recognizes has not been identified. The input lacks base qualities; no much larger clone sits a single base away.

DNA was extracted (Qiagen), and TCRbeta V-D-J rearrangements were subjected to bias-controlled amplification followed by high-throughput sequencing (immunoSEQ; Adaptive Biotech). The source study handled its data this way. The immunoSEQ Analyzer platform was used for sequence-level analysis of productive sequences. Clonality was calculated as 1 minus Pielou's evenness, with values from 0 (highly polyclonal) to 1 (monoclonal). Repertoire overlap between subsets was quantified with the Morisita index, from 0 (no similarity) to 1 (complete similarity). TCRdb re-hosts the immuneACCESS table, in-frame sequences only. Its copies lack some clones; in the studies checked, an unresolved V gene accounts for under half of them, and the cause for the rest is not known. V and J calls plus clone size are reproduced from that table; the DNA served to infer D and trimming. The table for this sample lists about 2,200 clones; over 60% of them were counted only once. Clones ranked in the top ten supply around 10% of the sample.

Material for sequencing was IFN-gamma+ CD8+ T cells from synovial fluid. The cell subset or site label corresponds to: IL-17A-IFNgamma+ memory CD8+ (Tc1) cells. The origin of this receptor is a human donor with psoriatic arthritis.

The CDR3 region reads CASSARGELSSHTDTQYF. The base sequence is TGTGCCAGCAGTGCCCGGGGAGAATTGTCGAGCCACACAGATACGCAGTATTTT. This sequence uses TRBV9 and TRBJ2-3, and the D gene may be TRBD2, 5 bases matching. Spanning cysteine to phenylalanine, the CDR3 consists of 18 amino acids. Only the CDR3 region is kept as DNA, spanning 54 bases read in frame from base 1. The V end loses 5 bases and the J end loses 2 bases, and a stretch of 24 bases separates them. From the germline V gene, CDR1 is SGDLS and CDR2 is YYNGEE.